This T cell receptor beta chain was documented in a study of blood T cell repertoires in COVID-19. CDR3 length equals 15 residues. Trimming took off 1 base at V and 4 bases at J, with 10 bases between the two ends. Germline-derived CDR1 and CDR2 are SGHTA and FQGNSA. TCRdb keeps only in-frame clones here, not all; method: immunoSEQ multiplex PCR. Of about 200,000 clones in the sample, roughly nine tenths are singletons; the top ten hold 0.78%. This sequence originates from a woman in her 70s with acute or convalescent COVID-19. The rearrangement links TRBV7-2 to TRBJ1-4; D unresolved. Source material: peripheral blood. In DNA, the CDR3 is TGTGCCAGCAGCTTAGAAATCGGTTTTAATGAAAAACTGTTTTTT. Protein product: CASSLEIGFNEKLFF.